This T cell receptor (beta chain) was profiled in a study of OX40 agonist ivuxolimab in advanced cancers. Study summary: The study enrolled dose-escalation patients with hepatocellular carcinoma, melanoma, renal cell or head and neck cancer.

This clone was found a few times. The germline V gene encodes CDR1 SGDLS and CDR2 YYNGEE. V gave up 5 bases and J gave up 0 bases, with 9 bases separating them. The length of the CDR3 is 14 residues. This table comes from immunoSEQ multiplex PCR, and its TCRdb copy is limited to in-frame clones, with some not included. The sample lists approximately 40,000 clones, around 82% occurring once. This TCR derives from an adult with an advanced solid tumor such as melanoma, head and neck, liver or kidney cancer. This sample comprised CD4+ or CD8+ T cells sorted from blood, obtained in a trial of the OX40 agonist ivuxolimab. This rearrangement joins TRBV9 to TRBJ2-1; D gene ambiguous. CDR3 nucleotide sequence: TGTGCCAGCAGGGTCTTGAGCTCCTACAATGAGCAGTTCTTC. As protein: CASRVLSSYNEQFF.